These T cell receptor beta chains were read from a single sample in a study of a mutant IDH1 vaccine in newly diagnosed glioma. These receptors have no identified antigens. Here immunoSEQ multiplex PCR was the method, and the copy in TCRdb shows in-frame clones only, minus some. The sample lists under 40,000 clones, around 90% occurring once. The material sequenced was PBMCs, taken from a glioma patient whose treatment included an IDH1 peptide vaccine. Source of these receptors: a man aged 35-49 years with glioma. The CDR3 runs from the conserved cysteine through the conserved F or W. The D gene is left open where the match is weak. Rows may omit the clone size; those that give it use once, few, many or a size class.

size	V	J	D	DNA	CDR3
NA	TRBV28	TRBJ1-1	TRBD1	TGTGCCAGCAGTTTATTCGGGACAGGGAAAAGAAGCACTGAAGCTTTCTTT	CASSLFGTGKRSTEAFF
NA	TRBV11-3	TRBJ2-1	TRBD2	TGTGCCAGCAGCTTTAGCGGGTACGCCTCCTACAATGAGCAGTTCTTC	CASSFSGYASYNEQFF
once	TRBV11-1	TRBJ1-6	TRBD1	TGTGCCAGCAGCCGAGACAGGGTATCCTATAATTCACCCCTCCACTTT	CASSRDRVSYNSPLHF
NA	TRBV7-2	TRBJ1-2	NA	TGTGCCAGCAGCGCGGGACACTCGGGTGGCTACACCTTC	CASSAGHSGGYTF
once	TRBV7-9	TRBJ2-1	TRBD2	TGTGCCAGCAAGGAGACTAGCGGGAGGCACGATGAGCAGTTCTTC	CASKETSGRHDEQFF
NA	TRBV30	TRBJ1-1	TRBD1	TGTGCCTGGAGTCCCGGGACAGCAAACACTGAAGCTTTCTTT	CAWSPGTANTEAFF
few	TRBV19	TRBJ1-2	NA	TGTGCCAGTAGTATTCCTATCAACAGGGAGTCCTATGGCTACACCTTC	CASSIPINRESYGYTF
NA	TRBV2	TRBJ2-4	NA	TGTGCCAGCAGTGTGAGTGGTCAAAACATTCAGTACTTC	CASSVSGQNIQYF
once	TRBV27	TRBJ2-7	NA	TGTGCCAGCAGTTCGTCGTACGGGCAGTACTTC	CASSSSYGQYF
NA	TRBV28	TRBJ1-2	NA	TGTGCCAGCAGCCCTGGGAGGGCTTATGGCTACACCTTC	CASSPGRAYGYTF
NA	TRBV5-1	TRBJ2-5	NA	TGCGCCAGCAGCTTGGGTCCGGGGTGGGAGACCCAGTACTTC	CASSLGPGWETQYF
once	TRBV4-2	TRBJ1-1	TRBD1	TGTGCCAGCAGCCTAGGACAGGGCATGGGCACTGAAGCTTTCTTT	CASSLGQGMGTEAFF
NA	TRBV5-1	TRBJ2-5	TRBD2	TGCGCCAGCAGCGTAGCGGGGGGGCTTTTGAAGACCCAGTACTTC	CASSVAGGLLKTQYF
once	TRBV28	TRBJ2-7	NA	TGTGCCAGCAGTTTCTTGGGATGGGCCTACGAGCAGTACTTC	CASSFLGWAYEQYF
NA	TRBV29-1	TRBJ2-2	NA	TGCAGCGGTCTTCAGGGGTGGGCCGGGGAGCTGTTTTTT	CSGLQGWAGELFF
NA	TRBV15	TRBJ2-6	NA	TGTGCCACCAGCAGACAGGCGCTAAGGACTCTCTCTGGGGCCAACGTCCTGACTTTC	CATSRQALRTLSGANVLTF
NA	TRBV5-1	TRBJ1-3	NA	TGCGCCAGCAGCTTTTTGGGGACGGAAGGAAACACCATATATTTT	CASSFLGTEGNTIYF
NA	TRBV25-1	TRBJ1-5	NA	TGTGCCAGCAGTGATATACAGGGTATGGCCCAGCATTTT	CASSDIQGMAQHF